The 6 T cell receptor beta chains below all came from one sample that was sequenced in a study of OX40 agonist ivuxolimab in advanced cancers. Using immunoSEQ multiplex PCR, the repertoire was profiled, and TCRdb retains in-frame clones only, with some absent. This table has 25,000 or so clones, roughly 85% appearing once. The source material was CD4+ or CD8+ T cells sorted from blood, sampled in a trial of the OX40 agonist ivuxolimab. The receptors come from an adult with an advanced solid tumor such as melanoma, head and neck, liver or kidney cancer.

The genes are TRBV4-1 and TRBJ1-2; tentative D call: TRBD1 (6 bases). CDR3 length equals 14 residues. The germline V gene has CDR1 MGHRA and CDR2 YSYEKL. V was clipped by 1 base and J by 4 bases, with 10 bases between them. The chain's CDR3 is CASSQARTVYGYTF. CDR3 bases: TGCGCCAGCAGCCAAGCCCGGACAGTCTATGGCTACACCTTC.

J is TRBJ2-3 and V is TRBV27, with unresolved D. Germline loops: CDR1 MNHEY, CDR2 SMNVEV (reference sequence). Trimming shortened V by 3 bases and J by 6 bases, and 13 bases separated the two germline ends. The CDR3 covers 14 residues. CDR3 loop: CASSLVASRDTQYF. CDR3 DNA sequence: TGTGCCAGCAGTTTGGTGGCCTCGCGGGATACGCAGTATTTT.

The chain combines TRBV5-6 with TRBJ2-7; the D call may be TRBD1 or TRBD2 (5 bases each). CDR1 is SGHDT, CDR2 YYEEEE, per germline. There are 14 residues in the CDR3. With 0 bases removed from V and 3 bases from J, the gap between germline ends came to 10 bases. This CDR3 reads CASSLVGTIYEQYF. The CDR3 DNA reads TGTGCCAGCAGCTTGGTGGGGACGATCTACGAGCAGTACTTC.

The chain employs TRBV5-1 and TRBJ2-1; the D gene is possibly TRBD2 (5 bases). V was clipped by 4 bases and J by 3 bases, with 11 bases between them. The CDR3 runs to 14 residues. The germline CDR1 and CDR2 sequences are SGHRS and YFSETQ. The CDR3 DNA is TGCGCCAGCAGCCTAACTAGGGACTACAATGAGCAGTTCTTC. Its translation is CASSLTRDYNEQFF.

V gene TRBV11-1 combines with J gene TRBJ2-1, with D perhaps matching TRBD2 (5 bases). In germline, CDR1 is SGHAT, CDR2 FQDESV (reference sequence). CDR3 length: 16 residues. The V end lost 6 bases, the J end lost 0 bases, and 15 bases lay between the germline ends. CDR3 amino acids: CASSPSQTSSYNEQFF. The CDR3 DNA follows: TGTGCCAGCAGTCCTAGCCAAACAAGCTCCTACAATGAGCAGTTCTTC.

The CDR3 coding sequence is TGCGCCAAACAAAGGGAGAACTATGGCTACACCTTC. This translates into CAKQRENYGYTF. The V call is TRBV10-1, the J call TRBJ1-2; D remains unclear. V was trimmed by 10 bases and J by 2 bases, leaving 11 bases between them. This CDR3 has 12 residues. The germline CDR1 and CDR2 sequences are WNHNN and SYGVQD (reference sequence).